The 3 T cell receptor beta chains given below trace back to one sample, sequenced in a study of cytomegalovirus exposure and HLA in healthy donors. A multiplex PCR was run with 60 Vbeta primers and 13 Jbeta primers. The data were produced by immunoSEQ multiplex PCR, yet TCRdb's version contains in-frame clones alone and is incomplete. The repertoire includes about 100,000 clones, 65% to 75% of them detected once, and 4% to 5.5% sits in the top ten. The sample comprised PBMCs. The receptor set was obtained from a woman aged 18-29 years in good health and CMV-seropositive.

This clone is termed medium-sized. The chain carries TRBV6-4 and TRBJ2-7, with 7 nucleotides matching TRBD2. The CDR3 loop spans 15 amino acids. The V and J ends lost 2 bases and 0 bases, in that order; junction bases with no gene match: 4. Germline CDR1 MRHNA, CDR2 SNTAGT. The CDR3 DNA is TGTGCCAGCAGTGACAGAGCGGGGAGCTCCTACGAGCAGTACTTC. As protein: CASSDRAGSSYEQYF.

The chain couples TRBV29-1 to TRBJ2-7; a possible D gene is TRBD1 (6 bases). Germline V gene sequence: CDR1 SQVTM, CDR2 ANQGSEA. CDR3 length equals 14 residues. Trimming stripped 6 bases from V and 2 bases from J, with 17 bases between. The CDR3: CSVEGDRGTYEQYF. The DNA for the CDR3 is TGCAGCGTCGAGGGGGACCGAGGGACCTACGAGCAGTACTTC.

The chain combines TRBV7-3 with TRBJ1-2; TRBD1 agrees at 8 bases. Unmatched junction bases numbered 10, after V lost 5 bases and J lost 8 bases. CDR1 is SGHTA and CDR2 is FQGTGA in the germline V gene. The length of the CDR3 is 14 residues. The CDR3 reads CASSKPGQVLGYTF. CDR3 nucleotide sequence: TGTGCCAGCAGCAAGCCGGGACAGGTCCTGGGCTACACCTTC.